Following are 23 T cell receptor beta chains from one sample sequenced in a study of blood T cell repertoires in COVID-19. The protocol was immunoSEQ multiplex PCR, while the TCRdb copy is restricted to in-frame clones and leaves out a portion. The sample consists of about 180,000 clones, about 82% of them appearing once. The sequencing sample was made of peripheral blood. These receptors came from a man aged 50-60 years with active or convalescent COVID-19.

The rearrangement joins TRBV18 to TRBJ1-2, with TRBD1 as a possible D gene (6 bases). CDR1 is KGHSH and CDR2 is LQKENI in the germline V gene. Trimming removed 2 bases from V and 4 bases from J, with 14 bases in between. This CDR3 contains 15 residues. The CDR3 DNA follows: TGTGCCAGCTCACCAGCCCAGACAGGCATCTATGGCTACACCTTC. This translates into CASSPAQTGIYGYTF.

V gene TRBV3-1 (or the pseudogene TRBV3-2) combines with J gene TRBJ2-3; TRBD2 matches at 11 bases. With 2 bases clipped from V and 3 bases from J, the junction kept 4 bases outside the gene matches. The CDR3 sequence is 16 residues long. Germline lookup yields CDR1 LGHDT and CDR2 YNNKEL (reference sequence). The CDR3 nucleotides are TGTGCCAGCAGCCAATTAGCGGGGGGGTGGACAGATACGCAGTATTTT. It specifies CASSQLAGGWTDTQYF.

J is TRBJ1-1 and V is TRBV9; D gene uncertain. This CDR3 is built from 14 residues. Germline CDR1 reads SGDLS; CDR2 reads YYNGEE. V lost 3 bases, J lost 1 base, and 10 bases lay in between. For the CDR3, the DNA is TGTGCCAGCAGCGCCTTAGGAGAGAACACTGAAGCTTTCTTT. It translates to CASSALGENTEAFF.

This clone was seen a few times. The chain combines TRBV30 with TRBJ1-6; D is unclear. V lost 3 bases, J lost 7 bases, and 4 bases lay in between. Germline V gene data show CDR1 as GTSNPN and CDR2 as SVGIG (reference sequence). This CDR3 contains 11 residues. CDR3 sequence: CAWSGNSPLHF. In DNA, the CDR3 is TGTGCCTGGAGCGGGAATTCACCCCTCCACTTT.

This clone showed up just a few times. The chain uses TRBV5-8 and TRBJ1-5, with a tentative D call TRBD1 (5 bases). The length of the CDR3 is 17 residues. CDR1 is SGHTS, CDR2 YDEGEE, per germline. V lost 1 base to trimming and J lost 2 bases, with 16 bases between them. The CDR3 is CASSLMQGSFRNQPQHF. The CDR3 DNA follows: TGTGCCAGCAGCTTGATGCAGGGTAGTTTTCGCAATCAGCCCCAGCATTTT.

V is TRBV4-2 and J is TRBJ2-1, with TRBD2 identical over 9 bases. The trim removed 3 bases at V and 4 bases at J, leaving 4 bases unmatched. The CDR3 has 15 amino acids. The germline V gene encodes CDR1 LGHNA and CDR2 YNFKEQ. The CDR3 nucleotides read TGTGCCAGCAGCCACTTAGCGGGGGAGTACAATGAGCAGTTCTTC. This translates into CASSHLAGEYNEQFF.

This clone came up once. The rearrangement uses TRBV14 and TRBJ2-2, with D maybe TRBD2 (6 bases). CDR3 size: 15 residues. V was pared by 4 bases and J by 7 bases, with 16 bases between. In germline, CDR1 is SGHDN, CDR2 FVKESK. The DNA for the CDR3 is TGTGCCAGCAGCCCCCTGGGAGGTACAAGCGGGGAGCTGTTTTTT. Its translation: CASSPLGGTSGELFF.

In this sample, this clone turned up a few times. This sequence joins TRBV6-5 and TRBJ1-5, with unresolved D. V was clipped by 6 bases and J by 2 bases, with 11 bases between them. This CDR3 contains 14 residues. Germline CDR1 reads MNHEY; CDR2 reads SVGAGI. The CDR3 DNA is TGTGCCAGCAGGCGAGGAGCGGGCAATCAGCCCCAGCATTTT. Translation gives CASRRGAGNQPQHF.

The rearrangement uses TRBV6-5 and TRBJ1-5; maybe TRBD1 (6 bases). V was trimmed by 7 bases and J by 4 bases, leaving 17 bases between them. The length of the CDR3 is 15 residues. Germline loops: CDR1 MNHEY, CDR2 SVGAGI. The CDR3 spells CASTATGWTNQPQHF. CDR3 DNA: TGTGCCAGCACTGCAACAGGGTGGACAAATCAGCCCCAGCATTTT.

This chain joins TRBV4-3 and TRBJ2-1, with D unresolved. This CDR3 spans 15 amino acids. Trimming removed 4 bases at V and 5 bases at J, with 15 bases between. CDR1 and CDR2 (germline): LGHNA, YSLEER. CDR3 DNA sequence: TGCGCCAGCAGCCTAAGTCCAGGCAGCAACAATGAGCAGTTCTTC. Translated: CASSLSPGSNNEQFF.

The DNA for the CDR3 is TGTGCCAGTAGTGCCACTCGGGGGTCCTCTGGCTACACCTTC. As protein: CASSATRGSSGYTF. This rearrangement joins TRBV19 to TRBJ1-2, with a tentative D call TRBD1 (5 bases). The V gene's germline CDR1 is LNHDA and CDR2 SQIVND (reference sequence). The V end lost 5 bases, the J end lost 7 bases, and 17 bases lay between the germline ends. The CDR3 loop spans 14 amino acids. Complete variable domain (other parts from reference TRBV19 and TRBJ1-2): DGGITQSPKYLFRKEGQNVTLSCEQNLNHDAMYWYRQDPGQGLRLIYYSQIVNDFQKGDIAEGYSVSREKKESFPLTVTSAQKNPTAFYLCASSATRGSSGYTFGSGTRLTVV.

This chain uses TRBV14 with TRBJ2-3; D perhaps matches TRBD2 (5 bases). Germline CDR1 reads SGHDN; CDR2 reads FVKESK. The CDR3 is 15 amino acids. V gave up 4 bases and J gave up 1 base, with 12 bases separating them. CDR3 sequence (DNA): TGTGCCAGCAGCCCTCAACTAGTGGGCACAGATACGCAGTATTTT. Translating gives CASSPQLVGTDTQYF.

CDR3 sequence (DNA): TGTGCCAGCAGCCGGTTAATCGGAGGGACAGGGTACTACAATGAGCAGTTCTTC. Translated, it gives CASSRLIGGTGYYNEQFF. J is TRBJ2-1 and V is TRBV14; TRBD1 matches at 9 bases. In germline, CDR1 is SGHDN, CDR2 FVKESK. The CDR3 is 18 amino acids. Trimming at V came to 4 bases and at J to 3 bases, leaving 13 bases not matched to a gene.

The rearrangement uses TRBV3-1 (or the pseudogene TRBV3-2) and TRBJ2-7, with D perhaps matching TRBD1 (5 bases). This CDR3 has 15 residues. CDR1 LGHDT and CDR2 YNNKEL come from the germline V gene (reference sequence). Trimming left V 4 bases short and J 0 bases short, with 13 bases between. The CDR3 sequence: CASSLGRTPSYEQYF. CDR3 nucleotides: TGTGCCAGCAGCCTTGGAAGGACACCCTCCTACGAGCAGTACTTC.

V gene TRBV7-2 combines with J gene TRBJ1-5, with D perhaps TRBD1 (5 bases). The CDR3 sequence is 15 residues long. Trimming took 0 bases from V and 4 from J, leaving 10 bases between them. Germline CDR1 reads SGHTA; CDR2 reads FQGNSA. The CDR3 reads CASSLAFSGNQPQHF. The CDR3 DNA is TGTGCCAGCAGCTTAGCATTTTCAGGGAATCAGCCCCAGCATTTT.

This clone was observed a handful of times. CDR3 residues: CASSLVAGVFNEQFF. As DNA, the CDR3 is TGTGCCAGCAGCTTAGTAGCGGGGGTATTCAATGAGCAGTTCTTC. The chain couples TRBV7-9 to TRBJ2-1; 9 nucleotides align to TRBD2. Germline loops: CDR1 SEHNR, CDR2 FQNEAQ (reference sequence). The CDR3 sequence is 15 residues long. Unmatched junction bases numbered 4, after V lost 1 base and J lost 6 bases.

This clone has a single count. The CDR3 DNA follows: TGTGCCAGCAGCTTAGAGTCTACTCGGGGTCAGCCCCAGCATTTT. The encoded protein is CASSLESTRGQPQHF. The gene calls are TRBV7-8 and TRBJ1-5; D gene unclear. Germline V CDR1 and CDR2: SGHVS, FQNEAQ. This CDR3 is built from 15 residues. V gave up 1 base and J gave up 6 bases, with 13 bases separating them.

The rearrangement uses TRBV15 and TRBJ2-5; no clear D. There are 12 residues in the CDR3. The V gene's germline CDR1 is LNHNV and CDR2 YYDKDF (reference sequence). V shed 0 bases and J shed 8 bases, with 7 bases lying between them. CDR3 in amino acids: CATSRDHFTQYF. DNA for the CDR3: TGTGCCACCAGCAGAGACCATTTTACCCAGTACTTC. The whole variable domain, remainder taken from reference TRBV15 and TRBJ2-5, is DAMVIQNPRYQVTQFGKPVTLSCSQTLNHNVMYWYQQKSSQAPKLLFHYYDKDFNNEADTPDNFQSRRPNTSFCFLDIRSPGLGDTAMYLCATSRDHFTQYFGPGTRLLVL.

The rearrangement uses TRBV28 and TRBJ2-7; no firm D call. Deletions cut 6 bases from V and 4 bases from J, with 7 bases between. Germline-derived CDR1 and CDR2 are MDHEN and SYDVKM. This CDR3 spans 11 amino acids. For the CDR3, the DNA is TGTGCCAGCAGCAAACATTACGAGCAGTACTTC. This translates into CASSKHYEQYF.

This clone showed up just once. This chain connects TRBV2 to TRBJ1-3; D is perhaps TRBD1 (5 bases). Germline lookup yields CDR1 SNHLY and CDR2 FYNNEI. V lost 6 bases and J 0 bases, leaving 9 bases between the germline ends. This CDR3 has 14 amino acids. The CDR3 loop reads CASSRQNSGNTIYF. CDR3 nucleotides: TGTGCCAGCAGCCGACAGAACTCTGGAAACACCATATATTTT.

This chain connects TRBV7-3 to TRBJ2-1; TRBD1 agrees at 8 bases. V dropped 5 bases and J dropped 4; count of bases not matched to a gene: 7. Germline CDR1 reads SGHTA; CDR2 reads FQGTGA. The CDR3 has 15 residues. The CDR3 loop reads CASSHGQGEYNEQFF. The CDR3 DNA reads TGTGCCAGCAGCCACGGACAGGGTGAATACAATGAGCAGTTCTTC.

This rearrangement joins TRBV5-1 to TRBJ2-7, with TRBD2 identical over 9 bases. Germline trimming cut 4 bases from V and 3 bases from J; bases unmatched to any gene: 5. Germline values: CDR1 SGHRS, CDR2 YFSETQ. The CDR3 is 14 amino acids. CDR3 in DNA: TGCGCCAGCAGCATTAGCGGGAGTAGCTACGAGCAGTACTTC. Translating gives CASSISGSSYEQYF.

The chain employs TRBV9 and TRBJ2-1; D is ambiguous. The ends were cut back, 3 bases at V and 0 bases at J, with 7 bases in the middle. The CDR3 is 14 residues long. Germline CDR1 is SGDLS and CDR2 is YYNGEE. The CDR3 region is CASSAEPSYNEQFF. Written as DNA, the CDR3 is TGTGCCAGCAGCGCGGAGCCCTCCTACAATGAGCAGTTCTTC.